What follows are 16 T cell receptor beta chains derived from one specimen sequenced in a study of cytomegalovirus exposure and HLA in healthy donors. Here immunoSEQ multiplex PCR was the method, and the copy in TCRdb shows in-frame clones only, minus some. The sample consists of 200,000 to 300,000 clones, 90% of them appearing once. Sequenced: PBMCs. Receptor source: a woman in her twenties or thirties in good health and CMV-seronegative.

The table lists this clone with a few counts. The J gene is TRBJ2-1, the V gene TRBV19; no clear D. Per germline, CDR1 LNHDA and CDR2 SQIVND (reference sequence). The V gene lost 7 bases and the J gene lost 3 bases, with 16 bases spanning the gap. CDR3 size: 15 residues. CDR3 DNA sequence: TGTGCCAGTACCCAGGACGGGTTACACTACAATGAGCAGTTCTTC. Amino acid sequence: CASTQDGLHYNEQFF.

The J gene is TRBJ2-5, the V gene TRBV6-5; 8 bases map to TRBD1. The junction had 6 bases not matched to a gene; V was cut back by 2 bases and J by 4 bases. The CDR3 extends over 15 amino acids. Germline CDR1 MNHEY, CDR2 SVGAGI. The CDR3 sequence is CASSYVDRVSETQYF. DNA for the CDR3: TGTGCCAGCAGTTACGTGGACAGGGTATCAGAGACCCAGTACTTC.

The chain has TRBV4-2 and TRBJ2-7; TRBD1 agrees at 7 bases. Germline CDR1 reads LGHNA; CDR2 reads YNFKEQ. This CDR3 is built from 15 residues. V shed 1 base and J 2 bases; nucleotides not matched to a gene: 5. CDR3 protein: CASSQARQGAYEQYF. Here the CDR3 DNA reads TGTGCCAGCAGCCAAGCCCGGCAGGGGGCCTACGAGCAGTACTTC.

This clone has just one count. The J gene is TRBJ2-5, the V gene TRBV4-1; the D gene is possibly TRBD2 (6 bases). The CDR3 extends over 16 amino acids. CDR1 is MGHRA, CDR2 YSYEKL, per germline. Between the trimmed V and J ends, which lost 0 bases and 4 bases, there was a span of 15 bases. In nucleotides, the CDR3 is TGCGCCAGCAGCCAAGACCGGGGAGGATTCGGAGAGACCCAGTACTTC. Protein sequence: CASSQDRGGFGETQYF.

The gene calls are TRBV6-5 and TRBJ2-3, with 10 bases identical to TRBD2. With V trimmed by 6 bases and J by 6 bases, 9 bases remained unmatched. Germline V lookup: CDR1 MNHEY, CDR2 SVGAGI. The CDR3 contains 15 residues. CDR3 coding DNA: TGTGCCAGCAGGGGGACTAGCGAGACTTCCGATACGCAGTATTTT. As protein: CASRGTSETSDTQYF.

V usage is TRBV2 and J usage is TRBJ2-5; D gene uncertain. The CDR3 sequence is 11 residues long. Trimming removed 7 bases from V and 0 bases from J, with 3 bases in between. CDR1 SNHLY and CDR2 FYNNEI come from the germline V gene. Here the CDR3 reads CASKYQETQYF. The CDR3, as DNA: TGTGCCAGCAAATACCAAGAGACCCAGTACTTC. Using reference TRBV2 and TRBJ2-5 for the parts outside the CDR3, the full variable domain is EPEVTQTPSHQVTQMGQEVILRCVPISNHLYFYWYRQILGQKVEFLVSFYNNEISEKSEIFDDQFSVERPDGSNFTLKIRSTKLEDSAMYFCASKYQETQYFGPGTRLLVL.

The chain combines TRBV18 with TRBJ1-1; TRBD1 aligns across 8 bases. Germline CDR1 reads KGHSH; CDR2 reads LQKENI. This CDR3 is built from 14 residues. V gave up 6 bases and J gave up 5 bases; unmatched junction bases: 8. CDR3 sequence reads: CASSPQGARTEAFF. DNA for the CDR3: TGTGCCAGCTCTCCTCAGGGGGCGAGGACTGAAGCTTTCTTT.

This chain links TRBV5-6 with TRBJ2-1, with no clear D. The V and J ends lost 2 bases and 3 bases respectively, with 12 bases between them. Germline values: CDR1 SGHDT, CDR2 YYEEEE. CDR3 length equals 15 residues. CDR3 DNA: TGTGCCAGCAGCTTTGAAATCGACATCTACAATGAGCAGTTCTTC. Encoded protein: CASSFEIDIYNEQFF.

The rearrangement links TRBV6-1 to TRBJ1-1; weak D call: TRBD1 (5 bases). The CDR3 spans 15 residues. Germline loops: CDR1 MNHNS, CDR2 SASEGT. Trimming shortened V by 3 bases and J by 0 bases, and 11 bases separated the two germline ends. The CDR3 region has the DNA TGTGCCAGCAGTGATTTGGGGGGAATGAACACTGAAGCTTTCTTT. Protein product: CASSDLGGMNTEAFF.

A single count supports this clone. The chain combines TRBV2 with TRBJ2-1, with a weak D call TRBD1 (6 bases). Trimming left V 4 bases short and J 7 bases short, with 14 bases between. CDR1 is SNHLY and CDR2 is FYNNEI in the germline V gene. The CDR3 has 14 amino acids. CDR3 region: CASSVERGLNEQFF. Here the CDR3 DNA reads TGTGCCAGCAGTGTTGAGAGGGGGTTGAATGAGCAGTTCTTC.

This sequence joins TRBV5-1 and TRBJ2-7, with a possible D match to TRBD2 (5 bases). Germline CDR1 reads SGHRS; CDR2 reads YFSETQ. Trimming left V 4 bases short and J 2 bases short, with 13 bases between. There are 14 residues in the CDR3. The CDR3 protein is CASSLSSRTYEQYF. The CDR3, as DNA: TGCGCCAGCAGCCTGTCTAGCCGAACCTACGAGCAGTACTTC.

The V and J genes are TRBV7-9 and TRBJ2-7; no clear D. CDR3 length: 14 amino acids. Germline-derived CDR1 and CDR2 are SEHNR and FQNEAQ (reference sequence). The germline V and J ends were trimmed by 0 bases and 2 bases, with 8 bases remaining between them. The CDR3 loop is CASSLAGLPYEQYF. Here the CDR3 DNA reads TGTGCCAGCAGCTTAGCGGGCCTCCCCTACGAGCAGTACTTC.

This sequence joins TRBV11-3 and TRBJ2-2; 9 nucleotides agree with TRBD1. Germline V gene data show CDR1 as SGHNT and CDR2 as YENEEA. V shed 1 base and J 5 bases; nucleotides not matched to a gene: 17. The CDR3 extends over 20 amino acids. The CDR3 here is CASSLGPRTGTGSNTGELFF. The CDR3 region has the DNA TGTGCCAGCAGCTTAGGACCGCGAACCGGGACAGGGTCTAATACCGGGGAGCTGTTTTTT.

In nucleotides, the CDR3 is TGTGCCAGCAGCCAAAGCCTAGCTGAGACCCAGTACTTC. It translates to CASSQSLAETQYF. The rearrangement joins TRBV11-2 to TRBJ2-5, with D maybe TRBD2 (5 bases). Germline CDR1 and CDR2: SGHAT and FQNNGV. The V end lost 5 bases, the J end lost 5 bases, and 12 bases lay between the germline ends. This CDR3 region has 13 residues. The complete variable domain, with remaining parts taken from reference TRBV11-2 and TRBJ2-5, reads EAGVAQSPRYKIIEKRQSVAFWCNPISGHATLYWYQQILGQGPKLLIQFQNNGVVDDSQLPKDRFSAERLKGVDSTLKIQPAKLEDSAVYLCASSQSLAETQYFGPGTRLLVL.

This clone was recorded only once. V gene TRBV11-2 combines with J gene TRBJ2-7, with 12 bases aligning to TRBD1. V trimming: 5 bases; J trimming: 9 bases; junction bases outside the gene matches: 11. This CDR3 has 15 residues. Germline V gene sequence: CDR1 SGHAT, CDR2 FQNNGV. The CDR3 loop reads CASSMSRDRGRGQYF. In nucleotides, the CDR3 is TGTGCCAGCAGCATGAGCCGGGACAGGGGGCGCGGGCAGTACTTC.

V usage is TRBV28 and J usage is TRBJ2-7; weak D call: TRBD2 (6 bases). Germline lookup yields CDR1 MDHEN and CDR2 SYDVKM. This CDR3 is 16 amino acids long. The V and J ends lost 4 bases and 7 bases respectively, with 23 bases between them. CDR3 sequence: CASSSDGAGVPGEQYF. DNA for the CDR3: TGTGCCAGCAGTTCCGATGGAGCGGGTGTTCCTGGGGAGCAGTACTTC.